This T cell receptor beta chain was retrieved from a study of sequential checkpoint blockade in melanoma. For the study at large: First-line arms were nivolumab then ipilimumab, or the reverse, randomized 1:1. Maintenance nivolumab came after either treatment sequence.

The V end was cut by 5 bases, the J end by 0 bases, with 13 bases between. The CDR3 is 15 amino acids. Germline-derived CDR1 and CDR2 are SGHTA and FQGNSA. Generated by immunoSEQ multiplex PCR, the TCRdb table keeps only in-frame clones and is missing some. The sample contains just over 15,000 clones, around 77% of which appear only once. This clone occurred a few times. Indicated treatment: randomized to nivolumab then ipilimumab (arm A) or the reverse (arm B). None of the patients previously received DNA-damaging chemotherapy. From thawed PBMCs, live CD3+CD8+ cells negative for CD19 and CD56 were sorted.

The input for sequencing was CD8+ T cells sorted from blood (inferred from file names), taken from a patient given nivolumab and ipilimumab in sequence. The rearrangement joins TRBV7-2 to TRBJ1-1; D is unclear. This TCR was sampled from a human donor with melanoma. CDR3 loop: CASSAPQDMNTEAFF. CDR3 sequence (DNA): TGTGCCAGCAGCGCCCCGCAGGATATGAACACTGAAGCTTTCTTT.